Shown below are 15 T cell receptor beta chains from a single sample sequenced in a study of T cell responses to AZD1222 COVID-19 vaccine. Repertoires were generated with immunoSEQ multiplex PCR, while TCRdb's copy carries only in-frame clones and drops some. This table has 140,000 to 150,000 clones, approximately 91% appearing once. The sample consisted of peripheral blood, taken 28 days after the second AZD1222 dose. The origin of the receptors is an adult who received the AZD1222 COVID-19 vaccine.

In nucleotides, the CDR3 is TGTGCCTGGGTTTCTCAGCCATATAATTCACCCCTCCACTTT. Protein: CAWVSQPYNSPLHF. This chain uses TRBV30 with TRBJ1-6; D is unresolved. The CDR3 has 14 amino acids. V lost 5 bases, J lost 4 bases, and 12 bases lay in between. The V gene's germline CDR1 is GTSNPN and CDR2 SVGIG (reference sequence).

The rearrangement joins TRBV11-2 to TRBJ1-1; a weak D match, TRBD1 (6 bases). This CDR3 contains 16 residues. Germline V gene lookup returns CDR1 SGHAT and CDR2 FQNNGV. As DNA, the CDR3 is TGTGTGAGCCGACTTACGGGGGGCCAGGCAAACACTGAAGCTTTCTTT. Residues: CVSRLTGGQANTEAFF.

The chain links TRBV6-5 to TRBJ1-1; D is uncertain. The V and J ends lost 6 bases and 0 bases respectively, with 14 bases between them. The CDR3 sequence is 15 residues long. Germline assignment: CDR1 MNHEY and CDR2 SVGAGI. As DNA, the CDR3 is TGTGCCAGCAGGTTACAGTTCGGGATGAACACTGAAGCTTTCTTT. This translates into CASRLQFGMNTEAFF.

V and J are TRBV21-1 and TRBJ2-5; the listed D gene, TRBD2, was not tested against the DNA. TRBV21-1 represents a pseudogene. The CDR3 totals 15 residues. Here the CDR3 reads CASSKVGLAGETQYF. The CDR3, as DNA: TGTGCCAGCAGCAAAGTTGGGCTAGCTGGCGAGACCCAGTACTTC.

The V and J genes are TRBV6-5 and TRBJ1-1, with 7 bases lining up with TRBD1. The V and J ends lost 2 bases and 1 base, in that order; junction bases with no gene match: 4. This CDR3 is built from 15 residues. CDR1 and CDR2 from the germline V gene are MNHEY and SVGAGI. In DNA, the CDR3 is TGTGCCAGCAGTTACCTTCCAGGGGGGAACACTGAAGCTTTCTTT. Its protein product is CASSYLPGGNTEAFF.

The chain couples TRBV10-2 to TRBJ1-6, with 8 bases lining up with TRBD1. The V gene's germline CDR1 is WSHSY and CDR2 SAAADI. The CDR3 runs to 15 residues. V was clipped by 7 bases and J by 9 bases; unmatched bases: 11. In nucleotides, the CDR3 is TGCGCCAGCACCCGAGGGACAGGATCTGGTTCACCCCTCCACTTT. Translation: CASTRGTGSGSPLHF.

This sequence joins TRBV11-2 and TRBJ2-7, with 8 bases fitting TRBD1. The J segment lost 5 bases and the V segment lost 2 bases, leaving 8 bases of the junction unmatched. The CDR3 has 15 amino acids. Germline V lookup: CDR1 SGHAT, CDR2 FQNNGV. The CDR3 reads CASSLMTGVRDEQYF. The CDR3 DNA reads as TGTGCCAGCAGCTTAATGACAGGGGTTAGAGACGAGCAGTACTTC.

The CDR3 nucleotides read TGTGCCACCAGGGGACAGGGTAGTGAAAAACTGTTTTTT. This sequence encodes CATRGQGSEKLFF. This chain joins TRBV15 and TRBJ1-4, with TRBD1 matching over 9 bases. The germline CDR1 and CDR2 sequences are LNHNV and YYDKDF (reference sequence). This CDR3 has 13 amino acids. Germline trimming cut 6 bases from V and 7 bases from J; bases unmatched to any gene: 3.

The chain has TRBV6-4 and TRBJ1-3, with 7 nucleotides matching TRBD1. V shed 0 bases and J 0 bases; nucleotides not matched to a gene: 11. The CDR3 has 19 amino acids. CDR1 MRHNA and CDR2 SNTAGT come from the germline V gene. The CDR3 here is CASSDSTMDRSVSGNTIYF. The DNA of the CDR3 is TGTGCCAGCAGTGACTCAACTATGGACAGGAGCGTCTCTGGAAACACCATATATTTT.

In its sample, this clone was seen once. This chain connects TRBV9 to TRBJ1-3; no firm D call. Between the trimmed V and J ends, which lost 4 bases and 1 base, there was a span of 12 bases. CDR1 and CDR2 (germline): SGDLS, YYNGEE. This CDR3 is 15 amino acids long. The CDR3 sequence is CASSSAAGSGNTIYF. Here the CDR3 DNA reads TGTGCCAGCAGCTCCGCTGCGGGTTCTGGAAACACCATATATTTT.

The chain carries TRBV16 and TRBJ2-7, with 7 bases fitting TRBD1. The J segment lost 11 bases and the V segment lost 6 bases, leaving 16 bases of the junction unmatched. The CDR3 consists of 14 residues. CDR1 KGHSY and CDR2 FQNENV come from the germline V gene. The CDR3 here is CASSHGNPGTEEYF. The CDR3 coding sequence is TGTGCCAGCAGTCACGGCAATCCCGGGACAGAAGAGTACTTC. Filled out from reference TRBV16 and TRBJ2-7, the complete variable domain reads GEEVAQTPKHLVRGEGQKAKLYCAPIKGHSYVFWYQQVLKNEFKFLISFQNENVFDETGMPKERFSAKCLPNSPCSLEIQATKLEDSAVYFCASSHGNPGTEEYFGPGTRLTVT.

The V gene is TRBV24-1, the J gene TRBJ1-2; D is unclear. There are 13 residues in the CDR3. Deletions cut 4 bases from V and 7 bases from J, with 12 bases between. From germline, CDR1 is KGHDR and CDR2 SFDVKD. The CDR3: CATSDEEGTGYTF. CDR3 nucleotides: TGTGCCACCAGTGACGAGGAGGGAACTGGCTACACCTTC.

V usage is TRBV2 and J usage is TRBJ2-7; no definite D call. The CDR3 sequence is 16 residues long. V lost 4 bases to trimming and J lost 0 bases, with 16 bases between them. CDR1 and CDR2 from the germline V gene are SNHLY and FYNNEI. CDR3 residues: CASSVMGLVASYEQYF. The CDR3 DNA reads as TGTGCCAGCAGTGTAATGGGATTGGTAGCCTCCTACGAGCAGTACTTC.

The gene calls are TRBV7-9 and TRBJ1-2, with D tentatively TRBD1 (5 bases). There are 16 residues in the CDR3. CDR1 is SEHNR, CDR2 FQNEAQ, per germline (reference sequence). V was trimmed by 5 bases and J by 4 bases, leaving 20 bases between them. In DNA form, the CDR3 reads TGTGCCAGCAGCCACTCCCGTTCGGGGGTGATCTATGGCTACACCTTC. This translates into CASSHSRSGVIYGYTF.

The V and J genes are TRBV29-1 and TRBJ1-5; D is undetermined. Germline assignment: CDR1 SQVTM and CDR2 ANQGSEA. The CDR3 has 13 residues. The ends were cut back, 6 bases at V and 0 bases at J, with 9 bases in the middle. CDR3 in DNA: TGCAGCGTCCAGGTAGATAGCAATCAGCCCCAGCATTTT. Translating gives CSVQVDSNQPQHF. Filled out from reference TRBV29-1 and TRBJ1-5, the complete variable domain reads SAVISQKPSRDICQRGTSLTIQCQVDSQVTMMFWYRQQPGQSLTLIATANQGSEATYESGFVIDKFPISRPNLTFSTLTVSNMSPEDSSIYLCSVQVDSNQPQHFGDGTRLSIL.